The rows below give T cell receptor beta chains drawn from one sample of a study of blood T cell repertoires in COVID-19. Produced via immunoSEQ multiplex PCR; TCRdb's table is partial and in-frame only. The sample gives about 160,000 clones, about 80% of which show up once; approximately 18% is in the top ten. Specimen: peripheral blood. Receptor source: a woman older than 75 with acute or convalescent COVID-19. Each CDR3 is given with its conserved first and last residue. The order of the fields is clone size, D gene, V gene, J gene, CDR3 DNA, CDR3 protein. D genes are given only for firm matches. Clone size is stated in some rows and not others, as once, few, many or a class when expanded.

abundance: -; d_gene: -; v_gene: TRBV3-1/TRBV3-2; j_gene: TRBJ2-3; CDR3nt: TGTGCCAGCAGCCGGCTGCGGGGGCCCCGGGGAGATACGCAGTATTTT; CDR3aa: CASSRLRGPRGDTQYF
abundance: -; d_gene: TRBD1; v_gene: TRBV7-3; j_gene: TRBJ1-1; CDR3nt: TGTGCCAGCAGCTTAAAGTCGTCAGGGGGTAACACTGAAGCTTTCTTT; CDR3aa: CASSLKSSGGNTEAFF
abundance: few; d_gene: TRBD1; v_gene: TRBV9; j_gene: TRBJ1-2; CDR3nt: TGTGCCAGCAGCCCAGGGACAGGGGGCTATGGCTACACCTTC; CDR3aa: CASSPGTGGYGYTF
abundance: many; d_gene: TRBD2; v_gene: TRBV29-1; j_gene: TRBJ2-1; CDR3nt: TGCAGCGTTAACAAACTTGGGACTAGCGGGAAGAATGAGCAGTTCTTC; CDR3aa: CSVNKLGTSGKNEQFF
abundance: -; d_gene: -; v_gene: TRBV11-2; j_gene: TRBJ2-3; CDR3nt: TGTGCCAGCAGCTTTAGCGTTGGGGTCACAGATACGCAGTATTTT; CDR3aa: CASSFSVGVTDTQYF
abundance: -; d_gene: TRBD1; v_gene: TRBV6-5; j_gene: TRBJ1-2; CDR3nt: TGTGCCAGCAGTTACCTTGGGCAGGGGGCAGGCTATGGCTACACCTTC; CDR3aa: CASSYLGQGAGYGYTF
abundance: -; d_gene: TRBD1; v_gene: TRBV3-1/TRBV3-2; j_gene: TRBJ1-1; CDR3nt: TGTGCCAGCAGCCAAGCACCTGGGACAGCTGAAGCTTTCTTT; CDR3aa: CASSQAPGTAEAFF
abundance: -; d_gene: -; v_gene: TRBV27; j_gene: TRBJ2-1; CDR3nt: TGTGCCAGCAGCAAAACTCCTTCCAATGAGCAGTTCTTC; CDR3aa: CASSKTPSNEQFF
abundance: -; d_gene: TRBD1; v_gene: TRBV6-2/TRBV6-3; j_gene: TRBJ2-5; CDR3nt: TGTGCCAGCAGTTGGGGACAGGGATTGGGGGAGACCCAGTACTTC; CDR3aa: CASSWGQGLGETQYF
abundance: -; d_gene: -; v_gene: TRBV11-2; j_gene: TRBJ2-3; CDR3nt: TGTGCCAGCAGCTTAGGTACAAGCTCTGAGGGCTATTTT; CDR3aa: CASSLGTSSEGYF
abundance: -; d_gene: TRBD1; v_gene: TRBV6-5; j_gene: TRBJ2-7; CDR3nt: TGTGCCAGCAGTTCCCTCGGGACAGGTCTAGACGAGCAGTACTTC; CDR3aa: CASSSLGTGLDEQYF
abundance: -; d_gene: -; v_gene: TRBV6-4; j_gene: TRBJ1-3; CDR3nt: TGTGCCAGCAGTGACCTGCAGGGGTCCTCTGGAAACACCATATATTTT; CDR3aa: CASSDLQGSSGNTIYF
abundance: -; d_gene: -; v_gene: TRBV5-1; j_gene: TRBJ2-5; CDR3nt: TGCGCCAGCAGCGGATTAGCGGTCCAAGAGACCCAGTACTTC; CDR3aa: CASSGLAVQETQYF
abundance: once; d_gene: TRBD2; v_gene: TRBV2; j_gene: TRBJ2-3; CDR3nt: TGTGCCAGCAGGAAACTAGCGGGGGCTAGCACAGATACGCAGTATTTT; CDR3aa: CASRKLAGASTDTQYF
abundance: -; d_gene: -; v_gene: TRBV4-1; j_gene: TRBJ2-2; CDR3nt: TGCGCCAGCCGCTACGGGGTCGCCGGGGAGCTGTTTTTT; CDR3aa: CASRYGVAGELFF
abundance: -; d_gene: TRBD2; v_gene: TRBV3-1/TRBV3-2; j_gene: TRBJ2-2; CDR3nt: TGTGCCAGCAGCCCCCGACTAGCGGGAGGGCCGTGGACCGGGGAGCTGTTTTTT; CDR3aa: CASSPRLAGGPWTGELFF
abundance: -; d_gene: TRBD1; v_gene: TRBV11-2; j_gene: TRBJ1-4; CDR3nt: TGTGCCAGCAGCGGGACAGGGAACGAAAAACTGTTTTTT; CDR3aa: CASSGTGNEKLFF
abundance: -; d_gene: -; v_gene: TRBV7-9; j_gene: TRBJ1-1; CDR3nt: TGTGCCAGCAGCCAGGATCCAGGAAAAGCTTTCTTT; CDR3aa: CASSQDPGKAFF
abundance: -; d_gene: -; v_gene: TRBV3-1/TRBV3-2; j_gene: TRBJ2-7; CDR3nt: TGTGCCAGCAGCCAAAGGTTTGCGGGCGAGCAGTACTTC; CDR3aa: CASSQRFAGEQYF
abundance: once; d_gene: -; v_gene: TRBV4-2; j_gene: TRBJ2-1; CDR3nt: TGTGCCAGCAGCCAAGAACCAAGGAGCTCCTACAATGAGCAGTTCTTC; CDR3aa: CASSQEPRSSYNEQFF
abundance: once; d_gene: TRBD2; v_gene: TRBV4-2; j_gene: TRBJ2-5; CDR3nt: TGTGCCAGCAGCTTTCGGACTAGCGGGGGGGCCGACGCCCAGTACTTC; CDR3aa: CASSFRTSGGADAQYF
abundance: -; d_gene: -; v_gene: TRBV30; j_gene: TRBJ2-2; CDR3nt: TGTGCCTGGAGTAGGTTCCAGGGCGGGGAGCTGTTTTTT; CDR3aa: CAWSRFQGGELFF
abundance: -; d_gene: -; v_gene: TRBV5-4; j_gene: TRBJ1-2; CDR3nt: TGTGCCAGCAGCTTGGACAGCTCCTATGGCTACACCTTC; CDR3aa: CASSLDSSYGYTF
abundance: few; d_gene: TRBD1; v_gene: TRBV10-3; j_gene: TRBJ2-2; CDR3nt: TGTGCCATCAGTACCGAATATGGGACAGGGCTGTCGGGGGAGCTGTTTTTT; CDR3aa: CAISTEYGTGLSGELFF
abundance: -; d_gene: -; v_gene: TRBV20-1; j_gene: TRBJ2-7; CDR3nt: TGCAGTGCAAACAGGGACGAGCAGTACTTC; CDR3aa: CSANRDEQYF
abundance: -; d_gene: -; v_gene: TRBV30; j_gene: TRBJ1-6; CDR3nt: TGTGCCTCATCTATCGGGGGAACGAGCTCCTATAATTCACCCCTCCACTTT; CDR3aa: CASSIGGTSSYNSPLHF
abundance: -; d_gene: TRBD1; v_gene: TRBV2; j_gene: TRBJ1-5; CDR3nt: TGTGCCAGCAGACCGGACAGGGGGCGTAATCAGCCCCAGCATTTT; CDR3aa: CASRPDRGRNQPQHF
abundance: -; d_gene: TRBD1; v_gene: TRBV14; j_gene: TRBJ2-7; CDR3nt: TGTGCCAGCAGCCCTAGGACAGGGGGCATGTACGAGCAGTACTTC; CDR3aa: CASSPRTGGMYEQYF
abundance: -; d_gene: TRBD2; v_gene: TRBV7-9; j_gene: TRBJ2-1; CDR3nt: TGTGCCAGCAGCCCCGGGACTAGCGCTTACAATGAGCAGTTCTTC; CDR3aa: CASSPGTSAYNEQFF
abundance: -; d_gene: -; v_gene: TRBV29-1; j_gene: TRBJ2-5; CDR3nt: TGCAGCGTTGGAAGGGATTCAGGGGAGACCCAGTACTTC; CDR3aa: CSVGRDSGETQYF
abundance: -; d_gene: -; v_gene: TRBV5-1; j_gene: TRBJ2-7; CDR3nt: TGCGCCAGCAGCTGGTCGAGCTCCTACGAGCAGTACTTC; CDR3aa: CASSWSSSYEQYF
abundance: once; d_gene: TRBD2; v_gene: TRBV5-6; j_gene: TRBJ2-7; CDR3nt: TGTGCCAGCAGCTTAGCGGGGGTCTCCTACGAGCAGTACTTC; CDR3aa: CASSLAGVSYEQYF
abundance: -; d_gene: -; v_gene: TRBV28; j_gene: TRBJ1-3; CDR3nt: TGTGCCAGCAGCTCAAGGGAGTCAGGTTTACGTTACACCATATATTTT; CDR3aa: CASSSRESGLRYTIYF
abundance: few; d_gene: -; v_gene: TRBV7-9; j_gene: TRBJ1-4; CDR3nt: TGTGCCAGCAGCTTAACAGGGAGTAATGAAAAACTGTTTTTT; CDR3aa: CASSLTGSNEKLFF
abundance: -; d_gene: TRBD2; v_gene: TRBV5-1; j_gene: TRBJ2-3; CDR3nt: TGCGCCAGCAGCTGGGCCCATGGCGGGGGGGCCACGCGAGGAGATACGCAGTATTTT; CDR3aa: CASSWAHGGGATRGDTQYF
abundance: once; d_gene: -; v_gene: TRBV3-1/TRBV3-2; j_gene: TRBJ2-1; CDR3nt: TGTGCCAGCAGCCCAGACAGGTCCAATGAGCAGTTCTTC; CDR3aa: CASSPDRSNEQFF
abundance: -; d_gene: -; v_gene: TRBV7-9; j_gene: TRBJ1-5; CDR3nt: TGTGCCAGCAGCTTAGCTACGGGTAGCAATCAGCCCCAGCATTTT; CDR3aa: CASSLATGSNQPQHF
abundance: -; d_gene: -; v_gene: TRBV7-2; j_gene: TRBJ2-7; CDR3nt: TGTGCCAGCAGCTCTACCCTCTCCTACGAGCAGTACTTC; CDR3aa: CASSSTLSYEQYF
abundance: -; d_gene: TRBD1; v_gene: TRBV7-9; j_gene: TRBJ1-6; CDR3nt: TGTGCCAGCAGCTTAGGGGACAGGAGCTCCTATAATTCACCCCTCCACTTT; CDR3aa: CASSLGDRSSYNSPLHF
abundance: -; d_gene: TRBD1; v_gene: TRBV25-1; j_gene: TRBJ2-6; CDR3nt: TGTGCCAGCAGTGGGACAGGACCCCCCTCTGGGGCCAACGTCCTGACTTTC; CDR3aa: CASSGTGPPSGANVLTF
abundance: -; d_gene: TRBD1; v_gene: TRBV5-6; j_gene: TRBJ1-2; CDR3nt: TGTGCCAGCAGACGCCGGGACAGGGGGCTTTCCAACTATGGCTACACCTTC; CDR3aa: CASRRRDRGLSNYGYTF
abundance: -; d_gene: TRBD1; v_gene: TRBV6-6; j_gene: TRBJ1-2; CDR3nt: TGTGCCAGCACCGATACAGGGGACTATGGCTACACCTTC; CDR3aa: CASTDTGDYGYTF